Below are 7 T cell receptor beta chains sequenced from a single sample in a study of neoadjuvant anti-PD-1 for oral cavity cancer. Profiled with immunoSEQ multiplex PCR; TCRdb holds only in-frame clones, not every one. The table includes tens of thousands of clones, around 88% detected once. The sequences come from PBMCs, collected before nivolumab (anti-PD-1) treatment. The receptors were sampled from a person between 35 and 79 years old with oral cavity squamous cell carcinoma.

The V gene is TRBV6-5, the J gene TRBJ1-1; D unresolved. Per the germline V gene, CDR1 is MNHEY and CDR2 is SVGAGI. Trimming took off 2 bases at V and 4 bases at J, with 8 bases between the two ends. The CDR3 contains 13 residues. The CDR3 sequence is CASSYGVGTEAFF. Written as DNA, the CDR3 is TGTGCCAGCAGTTACGGGGTAGGCACTGAAGCTTTCTTT.

The rearrangement links TRBV5-1 to TRBJ2-5, with D perhaps assigned TRBD1 or TRBD2 (5 bases each). The CDR3 is 15 amino acids. V was trimmed by 4 bases and J by 3 bases, leaving 16 bases between them. CDR1 SGHRS and CDR2 YFSETQ come from the germline V gene. This CDR3 is CASSRGSGRKETQYF. For the CDR3, the DNA is TGCGCCAGCAGCCGCGGATCGGGACGAAAAGAGACCCAGTACTTC.

V is TRBV7-9 and J is TRBJ1-2, with D perhaps matching TRBD1 (5 bases). The length of the CDR3 is 14 residues. V lost 1 base to trimming and J lost 8 bases, with 14 bases between them. CDR1 is SEHNR, CDR2 FQNEAQ, per germline (reference sequence). CDR3 protein: CASSLVDVGPGYTF. CDR3 in DNA: TGTGCCAGCAGCTTAGTGGATGTGGGGCCCGGCTACACCTTC. The entire variable domain, with the rest obtained from reference TRBV7-9 and TRBJ1-2, is as follows: DTGVSQNPRHKITKRGQNVTFRCDPISEHNRLYWYRQTLGQGPEFLTYFQNEAQLEKSRLLSDRFSAERPKGSFSTLEIQRTEQGDSAMYLCASSLVDVGPGYTFGSGTRLTVV.

The J gene is TRBJ1-1, the V gene TRBV10-3; D not resolved. V lost 2 bases, J lost 0 bases, and 4 bases lay in between. This CDR3 contains 13 residues. Germline values: CDR1 ENHRY, CDR2 SYGVKD. This chain's CDR3 is CAISETVNTEAFF. CDR3 DNA: TGTGCCATCAGTGAGACTGTGAACACTGAAGCTTTCTTT.

This chain uses TRBV5-6 with TRBJ2-2; the D is unclear. The CDR3 is 13 amino acids. Per germline, CDR1 SGHDT and CDR2 YYEEEE. V was clipped by 1 base and J by 6 bases, with 7 bases between them. CDR3 DNA: TGTGCCAGCAGCTTGTTAGGGCCCGGGGAGCTGTTTTTT. This sequence encodes CASSLLGPGELFF.

This rearrangement joins TRBV5-1 to TRBJ2-7, with D perhaps being TRBD1 or TRBD2 (5 bases each). This CDR3 region has 14 residues. Trimming cost V 1 base and J 2 bases, with 10 bases left between them. Per germline, CDR1 SGHRS and CDR2 YFSETQ. CDR3 loop: CASSLRGSTYEQYF. In DNA, the CDR3 is TGCGCCAGCAGCTTGCGGGGCAGTACCTACGAGCAGTACTTC.

This clone was seen just once. The chain links TRBV29-1 to TRBJ1-1; 7 bases map to TRBD1. V shed 0 bases, J shed 3 bases, and the junction held 4 bases outside the gene matches. This CDR3 is built from 14 residues. CDR1 and CDR2 (germline): SQVTM, ANQGSEA. The CDR3 protein is CSVEEFQGDTEAFF. CDR3 coding DNA: TGCAGCGTTGAAGAGTTCCAGGGGGACACTGAAGCTTTCTTT. Using reference TRBV29-1 and TRBJ1-1 for the parts outside the CDR3, the full variable domain is SAVISQKPSRDICQRGTSLTIQCQVDSQVTMMFWYRQQPGQSLTLIATANQGSEATYESGFVIDKFPISRPNLTFSTLTVSNMSPEDSSIYLCSVEEFQGDTEAFFGQGTRLTVV.